This is a list of T cell receptor beta chains from one sample in a study of metastatic and nonmetastatic thyroid tumors. TCRdb called clones again from the PCR reads with MiXCR. The sample consists of around 15,000 clones, 24% of them appearing once. Sequencing was carried out using tumor tissue. These receptors were obtained from a male donor with papillary thyroid cancer or a benign thyroid nodule (not recorded which). Some clones in this sample may be carry-over from other donors' samples. Both conserved end residues are part of each CDR3. A D gene is named only where the DNA matches it firmly. Expanded clones get a size class; other rows say once, few or many, or leave the size out.

v_call	d_call	j_call	clone_size	cdr3_aa	cdr3_nt
TRBV6-2/TRBV6-3	-	TRBJ2-3	few	CASSSDTDTQYF	TGTGCCAGCAGTTCGGACACAGATACGCAGTATTTT
TRBV9	-	TRBJ2-2	-	CASSKRDTGPGELFF	TGTGCCAGCAGCAAGCGGGACACGGGGCCCGGGGAGCTGTTTTTT
TRBV3-1	-	TRBJ1-1	-	CASSLSGRGPEAFF	TGTGCCAGCAGCCTCAGTGGCAGGGGCCCTGAAGCTTTCTTT
TRBV5-1	-	TRBJ2-3	many	CASKRATLSTDTQYF	TGCGCCAGCAAGAGGGCTACTCTATCCACAGATACGCAGTATTTT
TRBV6-1	TRBD2	TRBJ2-6	medium-sized	CASRTSGRKAGANVLTF	TGTGCCAGCAGGACTAGCGGGAGAAAGGCTGGGGCCAACGTCCTGACTTTC
TRBV20-1	TRBD2	TRBJ2-3	-	CSATRGRASGGDTQYF	TGCAGTGCTACTCGAGGGAGGGCCTCCGGTGGAGATACGCAGTATTTT
TRBV6-1	-	TRBJ2-4	few	CASSPRTGLEAKNIQYF	TGTGCCAGCAGTCCCCGCACGGGATTGGAAGCCAAAAACATTCAGTACTTC
TRBV7-2	-	TRBJ1-2	-	CASSLAPQDLGRGYTF	TGTGCCAGCAGCTTAGCACCCCAGGACCTCGGTAGAGGCTACACCTTC
TRBV12-3/TRBV12-4	TRBD1	TRBJ1-1	-	CASSPWDRDTEAFF	TGTGCCAGCAGTCCGTGGGACAGGGACACTGAAGCTTTCTTT
TRBV6-5	-	TRBJ2-2	few	CASSWARANGETFF	TGTGCCAGCAGTTGGGCCAGGGCGAACGGGGAGACGTTTTTT
TRBV7-2	-	TRBJ1-3	-	CASSLGRDGNTIYF	TGTGCCAGCAGCTTAGGGAGGGATGGAAACACCATATATTTT
TRBV11-3	-	TRBJ2-1	-	CASSSYRGDEQFF	TGTGCCAGCAGCTCTTACAGAGGGGATGAGCAGTTCTTC
TRBV4-2	TRBD1	TRBJ2-3	-	CASSQGLSTGGTDTQYF	TGTGCCAGCAGCCAAGGCCTTTCGACAGGGGGCACAGATACGCAGTATTTT
TRBV20-1	TRBD1	TRBJ1-6	many	CSARDDWDRDLDSPLHF	TGCAGTGCTAGAGACGATTGGGACAGGGATTTAGATTCACCCCTCCACTTT
TRBV19	-	TRBJ2-5	many	CASRYGETQYF	TGTGCCAGTAGATACGGCGAGACCCAGTACTTC
TRBV19	-	TRBJ2-7	-	CASSSRDTSPYEQYF	TGTGCCAGTAGTAGTCGGGACACCTCTCCCTACGAGCAGTACTTC
TRBV3-1	-	TRBJ2-2	-	CASSQGRGWSVFF	TGTGCCAGCAGCCAAGGTCGGGGTTGGTCGGTGTTTTTT
TRBV4-1	-	TRBJ2-7	once	CASSQEWALNYEQYF	TGCGCCAGCAGCCAAGAGTGGGCTCTTAACTACGAGCAGTACTTC